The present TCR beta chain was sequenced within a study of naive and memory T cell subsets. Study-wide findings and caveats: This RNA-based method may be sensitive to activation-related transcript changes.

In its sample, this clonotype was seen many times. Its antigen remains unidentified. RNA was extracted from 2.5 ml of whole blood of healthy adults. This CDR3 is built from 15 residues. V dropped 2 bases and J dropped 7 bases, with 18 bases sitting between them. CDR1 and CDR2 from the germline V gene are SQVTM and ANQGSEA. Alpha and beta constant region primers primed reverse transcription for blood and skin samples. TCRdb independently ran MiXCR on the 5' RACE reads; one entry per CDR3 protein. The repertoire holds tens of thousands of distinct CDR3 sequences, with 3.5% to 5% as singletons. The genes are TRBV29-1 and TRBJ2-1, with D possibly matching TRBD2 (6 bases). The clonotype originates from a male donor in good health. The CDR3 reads CSVELPSGHYNEQFF. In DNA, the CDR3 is TGCAGCGTTGAACTGCCCAGCGGGCACTATAATGAGCAGTTCTTC.